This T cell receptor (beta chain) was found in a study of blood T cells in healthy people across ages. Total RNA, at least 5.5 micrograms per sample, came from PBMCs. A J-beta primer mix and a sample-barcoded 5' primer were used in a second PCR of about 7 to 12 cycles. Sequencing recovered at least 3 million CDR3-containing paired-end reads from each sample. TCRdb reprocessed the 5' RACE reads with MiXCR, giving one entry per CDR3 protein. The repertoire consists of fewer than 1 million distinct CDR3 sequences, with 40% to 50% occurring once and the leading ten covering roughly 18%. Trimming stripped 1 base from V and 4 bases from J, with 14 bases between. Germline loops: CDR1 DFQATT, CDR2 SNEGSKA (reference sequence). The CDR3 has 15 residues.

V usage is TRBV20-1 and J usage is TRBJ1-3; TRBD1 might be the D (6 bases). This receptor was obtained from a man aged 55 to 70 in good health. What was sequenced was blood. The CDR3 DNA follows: TGCAGTGCTAGAGGGGATAAGGGACAAGGAAACACCATATATTTT. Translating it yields CSARGDKGQGNTIYF.